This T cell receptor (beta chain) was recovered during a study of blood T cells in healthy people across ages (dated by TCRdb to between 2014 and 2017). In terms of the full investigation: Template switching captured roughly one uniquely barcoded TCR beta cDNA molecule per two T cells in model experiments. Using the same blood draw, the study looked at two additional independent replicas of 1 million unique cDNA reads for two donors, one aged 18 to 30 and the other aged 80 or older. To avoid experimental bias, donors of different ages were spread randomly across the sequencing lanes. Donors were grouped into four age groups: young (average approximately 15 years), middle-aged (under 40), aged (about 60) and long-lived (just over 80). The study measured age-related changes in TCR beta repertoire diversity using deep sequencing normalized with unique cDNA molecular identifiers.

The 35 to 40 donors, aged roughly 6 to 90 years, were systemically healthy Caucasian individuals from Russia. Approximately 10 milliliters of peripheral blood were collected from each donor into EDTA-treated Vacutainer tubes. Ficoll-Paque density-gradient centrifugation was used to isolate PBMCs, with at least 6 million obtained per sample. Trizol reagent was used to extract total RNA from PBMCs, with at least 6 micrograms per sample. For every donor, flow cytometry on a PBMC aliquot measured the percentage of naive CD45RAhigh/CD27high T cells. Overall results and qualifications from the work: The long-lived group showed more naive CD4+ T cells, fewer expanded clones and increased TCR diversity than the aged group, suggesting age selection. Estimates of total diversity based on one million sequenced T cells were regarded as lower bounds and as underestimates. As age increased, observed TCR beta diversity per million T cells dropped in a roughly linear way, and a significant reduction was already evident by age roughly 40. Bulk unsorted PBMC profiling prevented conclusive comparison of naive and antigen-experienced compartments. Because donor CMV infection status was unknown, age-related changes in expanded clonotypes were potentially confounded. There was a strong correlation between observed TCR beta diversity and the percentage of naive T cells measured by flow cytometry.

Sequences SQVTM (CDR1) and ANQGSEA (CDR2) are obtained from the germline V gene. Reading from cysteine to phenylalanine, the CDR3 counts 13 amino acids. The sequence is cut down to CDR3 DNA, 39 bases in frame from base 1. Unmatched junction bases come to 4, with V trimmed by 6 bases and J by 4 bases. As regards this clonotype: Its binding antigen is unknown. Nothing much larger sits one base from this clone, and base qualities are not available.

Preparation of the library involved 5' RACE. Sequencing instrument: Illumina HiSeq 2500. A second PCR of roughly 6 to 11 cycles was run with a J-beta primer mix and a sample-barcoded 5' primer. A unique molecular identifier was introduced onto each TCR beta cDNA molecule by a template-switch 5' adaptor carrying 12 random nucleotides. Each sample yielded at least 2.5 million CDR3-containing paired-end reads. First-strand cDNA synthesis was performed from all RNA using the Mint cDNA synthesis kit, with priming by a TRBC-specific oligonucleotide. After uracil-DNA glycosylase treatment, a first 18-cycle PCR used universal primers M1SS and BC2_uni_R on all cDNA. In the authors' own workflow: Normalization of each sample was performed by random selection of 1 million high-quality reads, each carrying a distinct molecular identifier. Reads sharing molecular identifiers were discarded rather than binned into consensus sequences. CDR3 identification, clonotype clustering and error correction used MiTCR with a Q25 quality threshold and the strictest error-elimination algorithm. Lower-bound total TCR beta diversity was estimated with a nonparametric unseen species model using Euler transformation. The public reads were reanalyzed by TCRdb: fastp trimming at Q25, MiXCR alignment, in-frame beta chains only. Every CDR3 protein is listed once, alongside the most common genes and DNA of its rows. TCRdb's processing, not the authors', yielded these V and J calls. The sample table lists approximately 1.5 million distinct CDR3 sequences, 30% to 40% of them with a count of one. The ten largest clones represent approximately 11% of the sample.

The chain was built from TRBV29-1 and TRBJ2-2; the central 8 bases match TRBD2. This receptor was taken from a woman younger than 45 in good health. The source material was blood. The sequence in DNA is TGCAGCGTCGGACTAGCCTCCACCGGGGAGCTGTTTTTT. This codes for CSVGLASTGELFF.